This TCR beta chain is drawn from a study of T cell changes during pregnancy in multiple sclerosis. Germline assignment: CDR1 SQVTM and CDR2 ANQGSEA. The CDR3 runs 16 residues. The V end was cut by 2 bases, the J end by 4 bases, with 18 bases between. Sequenced by immunoSEQ multiplex PCR; TCRdb stores in-frame clones only, minus some. In the table there are approximately 100,000 clones, 91% of which are singletons. The material was peripheral blood, obtained in the second trimester of pregnancy. The V gene is TRBV29-1, the J gene TRBJ2-4, with D perhaps matching TRBD1 (5 bases). The source of this sequence is a female donor with multiple sclerosis, enrolled in a pregnancy study. The chain's CDR3 is CSVEWFEAGSKNIQYF. The CDR3 DNA sequence: TGCAGCGTTGAATGGTTCGAGGCAGGGTCGAAAAACATTCAGTACTTC. Filled out from reference TRBV29-1 and TRBJ2-4, the complete variable domain reads SAVISQKPSRDICQRGTSLTIQCQVDSQVTMMFWYRQQPGQSLTLIATANQGSEATYESGFVIDKFPISRPNLTFSTLTVSNMSPEDSSIYLCSVEWFEAGSKNIQYFGAGTRLSVL.